These T cell receptor beta chains were read from a single sample in a study of regulatory T cells in long-lasting Graves disease. In TCRdb, the multiplex PCR reads were re-called with MiXCR into one record per CDR3 protein. The repertoire holds 200,000 to 250,000 distinct CDR3 sequences, with 18% as singletons. The sample here was peripheral blood mononuclear cells (PBMCs), taken at new diagnosis, from a patient treated with antithyroid drugs. Receptors originate from a female donor with Graves disease. Both conserved end residues are part of each CDR3. The D gene is left open where the match is weak. Size is stated for part of the rows, as once, few or many counts, or as a class when the clone is expanded.

length | J | D | size | V | DNA | CDR3
14 | TRBJ2-7 | TRBD1 | many | TRBV7-9 | TGTGCCAGCAGCTTTGCGGGACAGGGGTACGAGCAGTACTTC | CASSFAGQGYEQYF
15 | TRBJ2-1 | TRBD2 | many | TRBV6-1 | TGTGCCAGCAGTGCTAGCGGGAGGGCGTCGGTTGAGCAGTTCTTC | CASSASGRASVEQFF
13 | TRBJ2-3 | - | many | TRBV7-9 | TGTGCCAGCAGCCAAGACCCGATGGATACGCAGTATTTT | CASSQDPMDTQYF
14 | TRBJ1-5 | - | many | TRBV24-1 | TGTGCCACCAGTGATCCAGGGATTAGTCAGCCCCAGCATTTT | CATSDPGISQPQHF
14 | TRBJ2-7 | TRBD1 | many | TRBV2 | TGTGCCAGCAGCGCCCAGGGGGTTCTCTACGAGCAGTACTTC | CASSAQGVLYEQYF
14 | TRBJ2-1 | TRBD2 | few | TRBV6-1 | TGTGCCAGCAGTAAAGCGGGGGGGAACAATGAGCAGTTCTTC | CASSKAGGNNEQFF
15 | TRBJ1-5 | - | few | TRBV28 | TGTGCCAGCAGTTTTCGGGGGGAGAGCAATCAGCCCCAGCATTTT | CASSFRGESNQPQHF
15 | TRBJ1-3 | TRBD1 | many | TRBV11-2 | TGTGCCAGCAGGATATCAGGGGGGGCTGGAAACACCATATATTTT | CASRISGGAGNTIYF
16 | TRBJ2-1 | TRBD2 | many | TRBV6-1 | TGTGCCGTAAGACTAGCGGGAGGGAGCTCCTACAATGAGCAGTTCTTC | CAVRLAGGSSYNEQFF
13 | TRBJ2-5 | TRBD2 | many | TRBV28 | TGTGCCAGCCGGGGGGGAGGCGGGGAGACCCAGTACTTC | CASRGGGGETQYF
14 | TRBJ2-5 | TRBD1 | - | TRBV20-1 | TGCAGTGCTAGAGTAACCAGGGGGCGAGAGACCCAGTACTTC | CSARVTRGRETQYF
13 | TRBJ1-1 | TRBD1 | many | TRBV6-5 | TGTGCCAGCAGTTTACAGGGGGTCACTGAAGCTTTCTTT | CASSLQGVTEAFF
13 | TRBJ2-2 | - | many | TRBV24-1 | TGTGCCACCAGGGGCCGGGCCACCGGGGAGCTGTTTTTT | CATRGRATGELFF
18 | TRBJ2-7 | TRBD2 | many | TRBV6-2/TRBV6-3 | TGTGCCAGCAGTGGCCAAGTATGGGGACTAAGATTCCTCTACGAGCAGTACTTC | CASSGQVWGLRFLYEQYF
14 | TRBJ1-3 | - | few | TRBV20-1 | TGCAGTGCTAGGTGGGGGGTCTCTGGAAACACCATATATTTT | CSARWGVSGNTIYF
15 | TRBJ2-7 | - | many | TRBV7-9 | TGTGCCAGCAGCTTAGGGGGCCGAACCTCCTACGAGCAGTACTTC | CASSLGGRTSYEQYF
11 | TRBJ2-1 | - | - | TRBV4-2 | TGTGCCAGCAGCCAACAAGCTGAGCAGTTCTTC | CASSQQAEQFF
14 | TRBJ1-1 | - | many | TRBV20-1 | TGCAGTGCTAGAGACGCGTCTTCAACAGTTGAAGCTTTCTTT | CSARDASSTVEAFF
15 | TRBJ1-4 | - | few | TRBV3-1 | TGTGCCAGCGGGCAGGGAGGTGCAACTAATGAAAAACTGTTTTTT | CASGQGGATNEKLFF
13 | TRBJ1-5 | - | many | TRBV19 | TGTGCCAGTAGTATAACGGGTTTTGAGCCCCAGCATTTT | CASSITGFEPQHF
14 | TRBJ1-1 | - | many | TRBV7-2 | TGTGCCAGCAGCCAGGGGTCGCCAACCACTGAAGCTTTCTTT | CASSQGSPTTEAFF
15 | TRBJ1-1 | - | many | TRBV9 | TGTGCCAGCAGTCCCCGTGAGGGGGTTTACACTGAAGCTTTCTTT | CASSPREGVYTEAFF
13 | TRBJ2-2 | - | many | TRBV24-1 | TGTGCCACCAGTGAGGGGTTCAGCGGGGAGCTGTTTTTT | CATSEGFSGELFF
16 | TRBJ2-3 | - | many | TRBV14 | TGTGCCAGCAGCCAAGAGGGGACTCTGCTGATAGATACGCAGTATTTT | CASSQEGTLLIDTQYF
13 | TRBJ1-1 | TRBD1 | many | TRBV29-1 | TGCAGCGTTCTGGACAGGGCTAACACTGAAGCTTTCTTT | CSVLDRANTEAFF
14 | TRBJ2-1 | - | few | TRBV4-1 | TGCGCCAGCAGCCAAGGCCTAGGGTACAATGAGCAGTTCTTC | CASSQGLGYNEQFF
14 | TRBJ1-5 | TRBD1 | many | TRBV6-2/TRBV6-3 | TGTGCCAGCAGTGAGGGACAGACTAATCAGCCCCAGCATTTT | CASSEGQTNQPQHF
14 | TRBJ2-3 | - | - | TRBV27 | TGTGCCAACAGTCTATCAGGGAATCCAGATACGCAGTATTTT | CANSLSGNPDTQYF
14 | TRBJ2-5 | - | many | TRBV10-2 | TGCGCCAGCAGTGAACAGCTACTCCAAGAGACCCAGTACTTC | CASSEQLLQETQYF
15 | TRBJ2-3 | TRBD1 | many | TRBV18 | TGTGCCAGCTCACCGCCTGGGACAGCCACAGATACGCAGTATTTT | CASSPPGTATDTQYF
13 | TRBJ1-6 | TRBD1 | many | TRBV15 | TGTGCCACCTCACAGGGGTTGGACTCACCCCTCCACTTT | CATSQGLDSPLHF
15 | TRBJ2-7 | TRBD1 | many | TRBV19 | TGTGCCAGTAGTATTATGGGACAGGGATATTACGAGCAGTACTTC | CASSIMGQGYYEQYF
14 | TRBJ1-5 | - | many | TRBV27 | TGTGCCAGCAGTTTTCTGGATAGCAATCAGCCCCAGCATTTT | CASSFLDSNQPQHF
15 | TRBJ2-5 | TRBD2 | many | TRBV11-3 | TGTGCCAGCAGCTATTCTAGCGGGCGCCAAGAGACCCAGTACTTC | CASSYSSGRQETQYF
14 | TRBJ2-3 | - | many | TRBV11-3 | TGTGCCAGCGCCTTTGGAAGAAGCACAGATACGCAGTATTTT | CASAFGRSTDTQYF